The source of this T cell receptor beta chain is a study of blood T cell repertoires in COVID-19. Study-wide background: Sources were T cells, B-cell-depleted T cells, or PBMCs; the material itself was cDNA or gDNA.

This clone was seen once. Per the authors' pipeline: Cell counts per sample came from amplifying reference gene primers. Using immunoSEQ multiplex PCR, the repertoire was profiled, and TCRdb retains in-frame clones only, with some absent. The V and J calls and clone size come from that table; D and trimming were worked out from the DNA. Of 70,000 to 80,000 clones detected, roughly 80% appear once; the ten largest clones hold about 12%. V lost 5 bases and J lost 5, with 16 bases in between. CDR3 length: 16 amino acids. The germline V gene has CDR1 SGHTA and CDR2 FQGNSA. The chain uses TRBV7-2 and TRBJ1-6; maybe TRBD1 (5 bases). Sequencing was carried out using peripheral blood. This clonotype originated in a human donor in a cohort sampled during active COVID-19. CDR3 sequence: CASSGAGNPNNSPLHF. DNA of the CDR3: TGTGCCAGCAGCGGGGCGGGGAACCCGAATAATTCACCCCTCCACTTT. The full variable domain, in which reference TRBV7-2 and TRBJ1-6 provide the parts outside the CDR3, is GAGVSQSPSNKVTEKGKDVELRCDPISGHTALYWYRQSLGQGLEFLIYFQGNSAPDKSGLPSDRFSAERTGGSVSTLTIQRTQQEDSAVYLCASSGAGNPNNSPLHFGNGTRLTVT.